This T cell receptor beta chain was identified during a study of blood T cell repertoires in COVID-19. Study background: Acute-phase and convalescent COVID-19 samples originated in the United States, Italy and Spain. T cells, B-cell-depleted T cells, or PBMCs provided the cDNA or gDNA that served as material.

V was shortened by 7 bases and J by 0 bases, with 16 bases between the two germline ends. This CDR3 region has 15 residues. CDR1 and CDR2 from the germline V gene are MNHNY and SVGAGI (reference sequence). How the authors handled the data: Scientists estimated how many nucleated cells there were by amplifying reference gene primers. Sequenced by immunoSEQ multiplex PCR; TCRdb stores in-frame clones only, minus some. That table supplies the V and J calls and clone size; D and trimming were determined from the DNA. Of 300,000 to 450,000 clones listed, roughly nine tenths are singletons. Seattle patients were enrolled during active infection and followed longitudinally.

This TCR derives from a woman aged 55-70 years with COVID-19, enrolled during active disease. The specimen was peripheral blood. This chain connects TRBV6-6 to TRBJ2-7; the D gene is possibly TRBD2 (5 bases). In DNA, the CDR3 is TGTGCCAGCACCCAAGGGTCGGGGAGCTCCTACGAGCAGTACTTC. Protein sequence: CASTQGSGSSYEQYF.